Below, 18 T cell receptor beta chains from the same sample are listed, as sequenced in a study of monozygotic twins with cystic fibrosis. The table came from immunoSEQ multiplex PCR; TCRdb's copy has only in-frame clones and leaves some out. This table holds 30,000 to 40,000 clones, 66% found once. Source material: blood. Every receptor here comes from a girl aged 5-17 years with cystic fibrosis.

There are a few counts of this clone. The V call is TRBV29-1, the J call TRBJ2-7; D could derive from TRBD1 or TRBD2 (5 bases each). V was pared by 7 bases and J by 0 bases, with 13 bases between. Germline V gives CDR1 SQVTM, CDR2 ANQGSEA. The CDR3 has 13 amino acids. The CDR3 DNA is TGCAGCGCTAGAGAGGGGCCCTCCTACGAGCAGTACTTC. Translated: CSAREGPSYEQYF.

The chain recombines TRBV6-5 with TRBJ2-1; 7 nucleotides line up with TRBD2. The junction had 3 bases not matched to a gene; V was cut back by 10 bases and J by 6 bases. Germline CDR1 is MNHEY and CDR2 is SVGAGI. The CDR3 covers 11 residues. DNA for the CDR3: TGTGCCACTACGGGGGGCAATGAGCAGTTCTTC. This encodes CATTGGNEQFF.

This clone was counted between two and nine times. This chain joins TRBV5-1 and TRBJ2-7, with 10 nucleotides matching TRBD1. CDR1 is SGHRS, CDR2 YFSETQ, per germline. The CDR3 has 14 amino acids. Losses at the gene ends were 3 bases for V and 4 bases for J; bases not matched to a gene: 4. CDR3 nucleotide sequence: TGCGCCAGCAGCTACCGACAGGGGGCTTACGAGCAGTACTTC. It specifies CASSYRQGAYEQYF.

A single count supports this clone. The CDR3 protein is CASSYAPVPTTDTQYF. The CDR3, as DNA: TGTGCCAGCAGCTACGCCCCCGTGCCTACCACAGATACGCAGTATTTT. The gene calls are TRBV7-8 and TRBJ2-3; D is unresolved. Germline CDR1 and CDR2: SGHVS and FQNEAQ. The CDR3 is 16 amino acids. V was clipped by 4 bases and J by 2 bases, with 16 bases between them.

The chain joins TRBV11-2 to TRBJ2-5; D is unclear. The CDR3 covers 15 residues. Per the germline V gene, CDR1 is SGHAT and CDR2 is FQNNGV. V gave up 4 bases and J gave up 3 bases, with 15 bases separating them. CDR3 in DNA: TGTGCCAGCAGCTCACCGGGCCTACCAAAAGAGACCCAGTACTTC. Amino acid sequence: CASSSPGLPKETQYF.

The chain carries TRBV27 and TRBJ1-5; 7 positions agree with TRBD1. After removal of 6 bases from V and 6 bases from J, the junction contained 8 bases not matched to a gene. The CDR3 spans 14 residues. Germline lookup yields CDR1 MNHEY and CDR2 SMNVEV (reference sequence). DNA for the CDR3: TGTGCCAGCAGCTCCGGGACAGTGGGTCAGCCCCAGCATTTT. The encoded protein is CASSSGTVGQPQHF.

As DNA, the CDR3 is TGTGCCAGCAGAGAAATTCGGGAGGTGGAGACCCAGTACTTC. Translation gives CASREIREVETQYF. The chain has TRBV6-6 and TRBJ2-5, with TRBD2 matching over 7 bases. CDR3 length equals 14 residues. Per germline, CDR1 MNHNY and CDR2 SVGAGI (reference sequence). The junction had 9 bases not matched to a gene; V was cut back by 6 bases and J by 5 bases.

The chain recombines TRBV30 with TRBJ1-5, with 7 bases lining up with TRBD1. From germline, CDR1 is GTSNPN and CDR2 SVGIG (reference sequence). The V and J ends lost 1 base and 2 bases, in that order; junction bases with no gene match: 5. This CDR3 comprises 15 residues. In DNA form, the CDR3 reads TGTGCCTGGAGTGAAAGGGGGCTCGGCAATCAGCCCCAGCATTTT. Translating it yields CAWSERGLGNQPQHF.

This clone has only a few counts. CDR3 in amino acids: CASSFVSGGTDTQYF. In DNA, the CDR3 is TGTGCCAGCAGTTTTGTTTCGGGGGGCACAGATACGCAGTATTTT. The genes are TRBV27 and TRBJ2-3, with D possibly being TRBD2 (6 bases). This CDR3 has 15 amino acids. Germline values: CDR1 MNHEY, CDR2 SMNVEV (reference sequence). V gave up 3 bases and J gave up 1 base, with 11 bases separating them.

The chain carries TRBV7-9 and TRBJ1-1, with a weak D call TRBD1 (5 bases). In germline, CDR1 is SEHNR, CDR2 FQNEAQ (reference sequence). Trimming took 1 base from V and 5 from J, leaving 11 bases between them. The CDR3 is made up of 14 amino acids. The chain's CDR3 is CASSLGGGWTEAFF. The CDR3 region has the DNA TGTGCCAGCAGCTTAGGGGGCGGATGGACTGAAGCTTTCTTT. Complete variable domain (other parts from reference TRBV7-9 and TRBJ1-1): DTGVSQNPRHKITKRGQNVTFRCDPISEHNRLYWYRQTLGQGPEFLTYFQNEAQLEKSRLLSDRFSAERPKGSFSTLEIQRTEQGDSAMYLCASSLGGGWTEAFFGQGTRLTVV.

The V and J genes are TRBV2 and TRBJ2-7; 8 bases fit TRBD1. The CDR3 sequence is 16 residues long. Germline loops: CDR1 SNHLY, CDR2 FYNNEI. The V segment lost 6 bases and the J segment 2 bases; nucleotides outside the gene matches: 12. CDR3 sequence reads: CASRDSGGAGTYEQYF. CDR3 nucleotides: TGTGCCAGCAGGGACTCAGGGGGCGCGGGAACCTACGAGCAGTACTTC.

This clone was detected a few times. This chain joins TRBV29-1 and TRBJ1-2; D is unclear. The V and J ends lost 4 bases and 0 bases respectively, with 6 bases between them. The germline V gene has CDR1 SQVTM and CDR2 ANQGSEA. CDR3 length: 12 residues. CDR3 nucleotides: TGCAGCGTTGTAGCAGCTAACTATGGCTACACCTTC. Protein product: CSVVAANYGYTF.

As DNA, the CDR3 is TGTGCCAGCTCACCAGGGAGTAATGAAAAACTGTTTTTT. Amino acids: CASSPGSNEKLFF. This sequence joins TRBV18 and TRBJ1-4; D ambiguous. CDR3 length: 13 residues. Trimming removed 2 bases at V and 4 bases at J, with 5 bases between. Germline V CDR1 and CDR2: KGHSH, LQKENI.

The chain is built from TRBV7-2 and TRBJ2-6; TRBD2 is a possible D gene (7 bases). Trimming stripped 5 bases from V and 4 bases from J, with 15 bases between. Germline CDR1 is SGHTA and CDR2 is FQGNSA. The CDR3 is 16 amino acids. Here the CDR3 reads CASSRGAGSGANVLTF. CDR3 sequence (DNA): TGTGCCAGCAGCCGGGGGGCAGGGTCAGGGGCCAACGTCCTGACTTTC.

The rearrangement joins TRBV4-3 to TRBJ1-2; 8 bases fit TRBD1. The CDR3 loop spans 19 amino acids. The junction had 15 bases not matched to a gene; V was cut back by 2 bases and J by 1 base. Germline lookup yields CDR1 LGHNA and CDR2 YSLEER. The DNA for the CDR3 is TGCGCCAGCAGCCAAACACATAAGAGACAGGGGACGATTAACTATGGCTACACCTTC. Translation: CASSQTHKRQGTINYGYTF.

This chain joins TRBV7-6 and TRBJ2-5; the match to TRBD2 covers 10 bases. Germline V gene data show CDR1 as SGHVS and CDR2 as FNYEAQ. This CDR3 region has 17 residues. Germline trimming cut 5 bases from V and 4 bases from J; bases unmatched to any gene: 13. CDR3 sequence reads: CASSPAVAGGPSETQYF. The CDR3 DNA reads as TGTGCCAGCAGCCCCGCAGTAGCGGGAGGTCCTTCAGAGACCCAGTACTTC.

The chain has TRBV9 and TRBJ2-1, with unresolved D. Germline CDR1 SGDLS, CDR2 YYNGEE. The CDR3 is 14 residues long. Trimming took 2 bases from V and 10 from J, leaving 16 bases between them. The CDR3, as DNA: TGTGCCAGCAGCGTTTCACCGGCGCAGGCAGAGCAGTTCTTC. The encoded protein is CASSVSPAQAEQFF.

J is TRBJ1-3 and V is TRBV30; TRBD1 agrees at 7 bases. V was clipped by 8 bases and J by 0 bases; unmatched bases: 4. Germline CDR1 reads GTSNPN; CDR2 reads SVGIG (reference sequence). The CDR3 runs 13 residues. The CDR3 DNA follows: TGTGCCCGGGACAGTGGCTCTGGAAACACCATATATTTT. It specifies CARDSGSGNTIYF.